A selection of T cell receptor beta chains follows, all from one sample in a study of PD-1 blockade in classical Hodgkin lymphoma. Using immunoSEQ multiplex PCR, the repertoire was profiled, and TCRdb retains in-frame clones only, with some absent. Among 130,000 to 150,000 clones listed, under 85% were seen once. The source material was peripheral blood mononuclear cells (PBMCs), sampled before the second cycle of nivolumab. Receptor source: a human donor with classical Hodgkin lymphoma. Each CDR3 is given with its conserved first and last residue. A D gene is named only where the DNA matches it firmly. Clone size is not always given. Where it is, it says once, few, many or a class for expanded clones.

J gene: TRBJ1-3
D gene: -
V gene: TRBV4-1
clone size: -
CDR3 protein: CASSPRGISGNTIYF
CDR3 DNA: TGCGCCAGCAGCCCAAGGGGGATCTCTGGAAACACCATATATTTT

J gene: TRBJ2-6
D gene: -
V gene: TRBV9
clone size: once
CDR3 protein: CASSPRSGANVLTF
CDR3 DNA: TGTGCCAGCAGCCCTCGTAGTGGGGCCAACGTCCTGACTTTC

J gene: TRBJ1-5
D gene: TRBD1
V gene: TRBV6-6
clone size: -
CDR3 protein: CASTKSGGSNQPQHF
CDR3 DNA: TGTGCCAGCACCAAATCAGGGGGTAGCAATCAGCCCCAGCATTTT

J gene: TRBJ1-4
D gene: TRBD1
V gene: TRBV12-5
clone size: -
CDR3 protein: CASGPGTGLTNEKLFF
CDR3 DNA: TGTGCTAGTGGCCCCGGGACAGGGTTGACTAATGAAAAACTGTTTTTT

J gene: TRBJ2-5
D gene: -
V gene: TRBV28
clone size: -
CDR3 protein: CASSLGSWGYQETQYF
CDR3 DNA: TGTGCCAGCAGTTTAGGGTCTTGGGGGTACCAAGAGACCCAGTACTTC

J gene: TRBJ2-5
D gene: -
V gene: TRBV7-9
clone size: -
CDR3 protein: CASIRGRVGTQYF
CDR3 DNA: TGTGCCAGCATTAGGGGCCGAGTTGGGACCCAGTACTTC

J gene: TRBJ1-1
D gene: -
V gene: TRBV20-1
clone size: -
CDR3 protein: CSALENTEAFF
CDR3 DNA: TGCAGTGCTTTAGAGAACACTGAAGCTTTCTTT

J gene: TRBJ1-3
D gene: -
V gene: TRBV6-5
clone size: -
CDR3 protein: CASRTGISGNTIYF
CDR3 DNA: TGTGCCAGCAGGACAGGAATCTCTGGAAACACCATATATTTT

J gene: TRBJ1-4
D gene: -
V gene: TRBV21-1
clone size: few
CDR3 protein: CASSNGRVGEKLFF
CDR3 DNA: TGTGCCAGCAGCAACGGCAGGGTCGGTGAAAAACTGTTTTTT

J gene: TRBJ2-5
D gene: -
V gene: TRBV7-9
clone size: few
CDR3 protein: CASTPTGETQYF
CDR3 DNA: TGTGCCAGCACCCCTACGGGGGAGACCCAGTACTTC

J gene: TRBJ1-2
D gene: -
V gene: TRBV5-8
clone size: once
CDR3 protein: CASSLVWASGYTF
CDR3 DNA: TGTGCCAGCAGCTTGGTGTGGGCCTCTGGCTACACCTTC

J gene: TRBJ1-2
D gene: TRBD1
V gene: TRBV2
clone size: -
CDR3 protein: CASSPDRASNYGYTF
CDR3 DNA: TGTGCCAGCAGTCCCGACAGGGCCTCTAACTATGGCTACACCTTC

J gene: TRBJ2-3
D gene: TRBD2
V gene: TRBV4-2
clone size: -
CDR3 protein: CASSRLGGRWTRVTDTQYF
CDR3 DNA: TGTGCCAGCAGCCGGCTTGGGGGAAGGTGGACTAGAGTCACAGATACGCAGTATTTT

J gene: TRBJ2-2
D gene: -
V gene: TRBV6-4
clone size: -
CDR3 protein: CASSDARSNTGELFF
CDR3 DNA: TGTGCCAGCAGTGACGCCAGATCGAACACCGGGGAGCTGTTTTTT

J gene: TRBJ2-7
D gene: -
V gene: TRBV6-5
clone size: -
CDR3 protein: CASLRDRFDEQYF
CDR3 DNA: TGTGCCAGCCTTCGAGACAGGTTTGACGAGCAGTACTTC

J gene: TRBJ2-7
D gene: TRBD2
V gene: TRBV7-8
clone size: -
CDR3 protein: CASSVTSGSFYEQYF
CDR3 DNA: TGTGCCAGCAGCGTGACTAGCGGGAGTTTCTACGAGCAGTACTTC

J gene: TRBJ1-1
D gene: -
V gene: TRBV7-2
clone size: -
CDR3 protein: CASSYNAMGGASDTEAFF
CDR3 DNA: TGTGCCAGCAGCTACAACGCCATGGGGGGGGCGTCGGACACTGAAGCTTTCTTT

J gene: TRBJ1-5
D gene: -
V gene: TRBV30
clone size: few
CDR3 protein: CAWSVEGDQPQHF
CDR3 DNA: TGTGCCTGGAGTGTGGAGGGGGATCAGCCCCAGCATTTT

J gene: TRBJ1-2
D gene: -
V gene: TRBV6-5
clone size: -
CDR3 protein: CASSYSYGYTF
CDR3 DNA: TGTGCCAGCAGTTACAGCTATGGCTACACCTTC

J gene: TRBJ1-2
D gene: -
V gene: TRBV5-1
clone size: -
CDR3 protein: CASSLYPAPNYGYTF
CDR3 DNA: TGCGCCAGCAGCTTGTATCCGGCTCCTAACTATGGCTACACCTTC

J gene: TRBJ1-4
D gene: -
V gene: TRBV19
clone size: few
CDR3 protein: CASSIAGINEKLFF
CDR3 DNA: TGTGCCAGTAGTATTGCTGGGATTAATGAAAAACTGTTTTTT

J gene: TRBJ2-5
D gene: -
V gene: TRBV18
clone size: -
CDR3 protein: CASSPMYQETQYF
CDR3 DNA: TGTGCCAGCTCCCCCATGTACCAAGAGACCCAGTACTTC

J gene: TRBJ2-7
D gene: -
V gene: TRBV18
clone size: few
CDR3 protein: CASSPPQSYEQYF
CDR3 DNA: TGTGCCAGCTCACCACCGCAGTCCTACGAGCAGTACTTC

J gene: TRBJ2-7
D gene: -
V gene: TRBV9
clone size: few
CDR3 protein: CASSPSGGSYEQYF
CDR3 DNA: TGTGCCAGCAGCCCCTCCGGGGGCTCCTACGAGCAGTACTTC

J gene: TRBJ2-3
D gene: -
V gene: TRBV29-1
clone size: -
CDR3 protein: CSAIGENTDTQYF
CDR3 DNA: TGCAGCGCTATAGGGGAGAACACAGATACGCAGTATTTT

J gene: TRBJ2-1
D gene: -
V gene: TRBV18
clone size: -
CDR3 protein: CASSSRSGSSYNEQFF
CDR3 DNA: TGTGCCAGCTCTTCACGCAGTGGGAGCTCCTACAATGAGCAGTTCTTC

J gene: TRBJ2-7
D gene: -
V gene: TRBV4-3
clone size: -
CDR3 protein: CASSQGPAGDYEQYF
CDR3 DNA: TGCGCCAGCAGCCAAGGGCCAGCGGGCGACTACGAGCAGTACTTC

J gene: TRBJ2-1
D gene: TRBD2
V gene: TRBV28
clone size: -
CDR3 protein: CASSRRLAGGHNEQFF
CDR3 DNA: TGTGCCAGCAGTCGCCGACTAGCGGGAGGCCACAATGAGCAGTTCTTC

J gene: TRBJ2-3
D gene: -
V gene: TRBV29-1
clone size: -
CDR3 protein: CSVNSGVTDTQYF
CDR3 DNA: TGCAGCGTTAATAGCGGCGTCACAGATACGCAGTATTTT